The 24 T cell receptor beta chains below come from one sample, sequenced in a study of T-cell reconstitution after alpha-beta-depleted transplantation in children. Unique molecular identifiers were incorporated into the prepared TCRbeta library. TCRdb reprocessed the PCR reads with MiXCR, giving one entry per CDR3 protein. The sample contains approximately 1,000,000 distinct CDR3 sequences, about 30% of which appear only once. This material consisted of PBMCs, mostly from graft donor cells, taken 360 days after TCRalphabeta/CD19-depleted stem cell transplant. These receptors were collected from a boy younger than two who had a stem cell transplant for SCID, so the T cells may come from the graft donor.

The rearrangement links TRBV28 to TRBJ2-7; TRBD1 agrees at 7 bases. J lost 2 bases, V lost 5 bases, and 9 bases had no gene match. This CDR3 is 15 amino acids long. Germline V gives CDR1 MDHEN, CDR2 SYDVKM. CDR3 coding DNA: TGTGCCAGCAGTCTACGGGACAGTGCCCCCTACGAGCAGTACTTC. It yields the protein CASSLRDSAPYEQYF.

This clonotype was seen more than once but under ten times. V gene TRBV12-3 or TRBV12-4 combines with J gene TRBJ2-2; D gene unclear. Between the trimmed V and J ends, which lost 3 bases and 7 bases, there was a span of 6 bases. CDR3 length: 12 residues. CDR3 sequence: CASSFLVGELFF. The CDR3 coding sequence is TGTGCCAGCAGTTTTTTGGTCGGGGAGCTGTTTTTT.

The sample holds a few counts of this clonotype. The chain carries TRBV20-1 and TRBJ2-1, with 8 bases lining up with TRBD2. Germline V CDR1 and CDR2: DFQATT, SNEGSKA (reference sequence). The CDR3 spans 12 residues. The J segment lost 3 bases and the V segment lost 5 bases, leaving 0 bases of the junction unmatched. The DNA for the CDR3 is TGCAGTGCTGCGGGGGGCTACAATGAGCAGTTCTTC. This encodes CSAAGGYNEQFF.

This clonotype was observed a few times. The V gene is TRBV7-8, the J gene TRBJ2-3; 13 nucleotides agree with TRBD2. V trimming: 2 bases; J trimming: 2 bases; junction bases outside the gene matches: 10. The CDR3 extends over 19 amino acids. From germline, CDR1 is SGHVS and CDR2 FQNEAQ. The CDR3 DNA reads as TGTGCCAGCAGCTTAATCGCAGGGACTAGCGGGGCCCTCACAGATACGCAGTATTTT. It translates to CASSLIAGTSGALTDTQYF. The variable domain in full, with the rest retrieved from reference TRBV7-8 and TRBJ2-3, is GAGVSQSPRYKVAKRGQDVALRCDPISGHVSLFWYQQALGQGPEFLTYFQNEAQLDKSGLPSDRFFAERPEGSVSTLKIQRTQQEDSAVYLCASSLIAGTSGALTDTQYFGPGTRLTVL.

The chain combines TRBV5-1 with TRBJ2-2, with a weak D call TRBD1 (6 bases). The germline CDR1 and CDR2 sequences are SGHRS and YFSETQ. Trimming removed 0 bases from V and 1 base from J, with 16 bases in between. There are 18 residues in the CDR3. CDR3 residues: CASSLDVWGRRNTGELFF. CDR3 coding DNA: TGCGCCAGCAGCTTGGATGTTTGGGGGCGCAGGAACACCGGGGAGCTGTTTTTT. Filled out from reference TRBV5-1 and TRBJ2-2, the complete variable domain reads KAGVTQTPRYLIKTRGQQVTLSCSPISGHRSVSWYQQTPGQGLQFLFEYFSETQRNKGNFPGRFSGRQFSNSRSEMNVSTLELGDSALYLCASSLDVWGRRNTGELFFGEGSRLTVL.

This clonotype was seen a handful of times. This chain links TRBV29-1 with TRBJ2-5; D is undetermined. Trimming took 5 bases from V and 1 from J, leaving 8 bases between them. CDR3 size: 12 residues. CDR1 and CDR2 from the germline V gene are SQVTM and ANQGSEA. The CDR3 loop is CSVRLGQETQYF. The CDR3 nucleotides are TGCAGCGTTCGACTTGGCCAAGAGACCCAGTACTTC.

Of note for this clonotype: Relative to the germline gene, one junction end is altered; a read error may explain this. The chain couples TRBV20-1 to TRBJ1-2; 10 nucleotides match TRBD1. The germline CDR1 and CDR2 sequences are DFQATT and SNEGSKA (reference sequence). The CDR3 is made up of 14 amino acids. CDR3 amino acids: CSARDRGPGYGYTF. In DNA, the CDR3 is TGCAGTGCTCGAGACAGGGGGCCAGGCTATGGCTACACCTTC.

This clonotype was observed many times. The V call is TRBV6-2 or TRBV6-3, the J call TRBJ2-7, with 7 bases matching TRBD1. The CDR3 covers 15 residues. Germline V lookup: CDR1 MNHEY, CDR2 SVGEGT. V shed 5 bases and J 0 bases; nucleotides not matched to a gene: 7. The CDR3 DNA is TGTGCCAGCAGTCGACAGGGTTCGAGCTCCTACGAGCAGTACTTC. The encoded protein is CASSRQGSSSYEQYF.

There are a few counts of this clonotype. The J gene is TRBJ1-2, the V gene TRBV5-5, with D perhaps matching TRBD1 (5 bases). Germline lookup yields CDR1 SGHKS and CDR2 YYEKEE (reference sequence). This CDR3 region has 14 residues. Trimming removed 4 bases from V and 8 bases from J, with 18 bases in between. CDR3 residues: CASSVYGTSLGYTF. The CDR3 region has the DNA TGTGCCAGCAGCGTATACGGGACGTCTCTCGGCTACACCTTC.

The chain uses TRBV20-1 and TRBJ2-1, with 11 bases lining up with TRBD2. The V segment lost 2 bases and the J segment 4 bases; nucleotides outside the gene matches: 4. The CDR3 length is 15 residues. The germline CDR1 and CDR2 sequences are DFQATT and SNEGSKA (reference sequence). This CDR3 reads CSARTLAGGYNEQFF. The CDR3 region has the DNA TGCAGTGCTAGAACTCTAGCGGGGGGTTACAATGAGCAGTTCTTC.

This clonotype was observed a handful of times. The rearrangement joins TRBV6-1 to TRBJ2-5; the D gene is possibly TRBD1 (6 bases). The CDR3 sequence is 15 residues long. Per germline, CDR1 MNHNS and CDR2 SASEGT. V shed 6 bases and J shed 0 bases, with 14 bases lying between them. The CDR3 spells CASSPIQGHQETQYF. The CDR3 nucleotides are TGTGCCAGCAGCCCGATACAGGGACACCAAGAGACCCAGTACTTC.

In this sample, this clonotype turned up many times. The genes are TRBV28 and TRBJ1-1; no clear D gene. With 3 bases removed from V and 4 bases from J, the gap between germline ends came to 6 bases. Germline lookup yields CDR1 MDHEN and CDR2 SYDVKM. The CDR3 consists of 12 residues. The CDR3 region has the DNA TGTGCCAGCAGTTTCAAACCCACTGAAGCTTTCTTT. This codes for CASSFKPTEAFF.

V gene TRBV7-7 combines with J gene TRBJ2-5, with 7 bases identical to TRBD1. Looked up from germline, CDR1 is SSHAT and CDR2 is FNYEAQ (reference sequence). This CDR3 is built from 14 residues. Losses at the gene ends were 5 bases for V and 3 bases for J; bases not matched to a gene: 6. The CDR3 DNA is TGTGCCAGCAGCCGGGGACAGCTAAAAGAGACCCAGTACTTC. Its translation: CASSRGQLKETQYF.

The chain has TRBV19 and TRBJ1-6, with 9 bases that match TRBD1. CDR1 is LNHDA, CDR2 SQIVND, per germline (reference sequence). This CDR3 is built from 15 residues. After removal of 6 bases from V and 7 bases from J, the junction contained 7 bases not matched to a gene. The CDR3 region has the DNA TGTGCCAGTAGGCCCGGGACAGGGAACAATTCACCCCTCCACTTT. It encodes CASRPGTGNNSPLHF.

This clonotype was detected once. The gene calls are TRBV27 and TRBJ1-4, with 9 bases fitting TRBD1. CDR1 and CDR2 from the germline V gene are MNHEY and SMNVEV (reference sequence). CDR3 length equals 16 residues. With 7 bases clipped from V and 8 bases from J, the junction kept 14 bases outside the gene matches. The CDR3 DNA reads as TGTGCCAGCAAAATTCTCGACGGACAGGGGATAGAAAAACTGTTTTTT. This gives the protein CASKILDGQGIEKLFF.

The chain recombines TRBV6-5 with TRBJ2-7; D is undetermined. The length of the CDR3 is 12 residues. Germline assignment: CDR1 MNHEY and CDR2 SVGAGI. Trimming stripped 8 bases from V and 2 bases from J, with 10 bases between. The CDR3 DNA is TGTGCCAGCCAAGGTCCGACCTACGAGCAGTACTTC. It specifies CASQGPTYEQYF.

This clonotype was recorded many times. This chain links TRBV5-4 with TRBJ1-5, with D perhaps TRBD1 (5 bases). CDR3 length equals 15 residues. CDR1 SGHNT and CDR2 YYREEE come from the germline V gene (reference sequence). The V and J ends lost 1 base and 3 bases respectively, with 11 bases between them. DNA for the CDR3: TGTGCCAGCAGCTTGTGGGGGTCCCTCAATCAGCCCCAGCATTTT. Amino acid sequence: CASSLWGSLNQPQHF.

The chain recombines TRBV28 with TRBJ2-2; 9 nucleotides match TRBD1. Unmatched junction bases numbered 8, after V lost 8 bases and J lost 4 bases. Germline CDR1 is MDHEN and CDR2 is SYDVKM. CDR3 length: 15 residues. This chain's CDR3 is CASAARTGVTGELFF. The CDR3 nucleotides are TGTGCCAGCGCAGCCCGGACAGGGGTCACCGGGGAGCTGTTTTTT.

This clonotype was counted between two and nine times. This chain uses TRBV29-1 with TRBJ2-5; 7 bases match TRBD2. Germline V lookup: CDR1 SQVTM, CDR2 ANQGSEA. V lost 6 bases, J lost 1 base, and 8 bases stayed unmatched. This CDR3 comprises 14 residues. CDR3 DNA: TGCAGCGTGGCGAGGGGCGGGGGCCAAGAGACCCAGTACTTC. This codes for CSVARGGGQETQYF.

This sequence joins TRBV27 and TRBJ2-3; TRBD2 is a possible D gene (5 bases). Germline V lookup: CDR1 MNHEY, CDR2 SMNVEV (reference sequence). The CDR3 is 14 residues long. V dropped 4 bases and J dropped 2 bases, with 10 bases sitting between them. CDR3: CASSSRLLTDTQYF. As DNA, the CDR3 is TGTGCCAGCAGTTCCAGACTACTCACAGATACGCAGTATTTT.

Only a few counts were recorded for this clonotype. J is TRBJ1-1 and V is TRBV20-1; D uncertain. This CDR3 is built from 14 residues. The V end lost 0 bases, the J end lost 7 bases, and 15 bases lay between the germline ends. The germline V gene encodes CDR1 DFQATT and CDR2 SNEGSKA (reference sequence). CDR3 amino acids: CSARDPSPGYEAFF. Here the CDR3 DNA reads TGCAGTGCTAGAGATCCCTCTCCAGGCTATGAAGCTTTCTTT.

The chain uses TRBV2 and TRBJ2-4; tentative D call: TRBD2 (5 bases). Germline loops: CDR1 SNHLY, CDR2 FYNNEI. V was shortened by 3 bases and J by 0 bases, with 12 bases between the two germline ends. The length of the CDR3 is 16 residues. Here the CDR3 reads CASSELSGLAKNIQYF. CDR3 nucleotide sequence: TGTGCCAGCAGTGAGCTTTCCGGACTAGCCAAAAACATTCAGTACTTC.

The sample holds many counts of this clonotype. The chain recombines TRBV10-3 with TRBJ2-7, with a tentative D call TRBD1 (6 bases). CDR3 length: 12 amino acids. The V end was cut by 3 bases, the J end by 4 bases, with 7 bases between. In germline, CDR1 is ENHRY, CDR2 SYGVKD. The DNA of the CDR3 is TGTGCCATCAGTGACAGGGGTTACGAGCAGTACTTC. Residues: CAISDRGYEQYF.

This clonotype was observed a handful of times. The rearrangement joins TRBV6-5 to TRBJ1-5, with D possibly matching TRBD1 (6 bases). The ends were cut back, 0 bases at V and 7 bases at J, with 13 bases in the middle. Germline CDR1 and CDR2: MNHEY and SVGAGI. CDR3 length: 15 amino acids. The CDR3 nucleotides are TGTGCCAGCAGTTACTCGAGCACAGGGTTACAGCCCCAGCATTTT. Translation: CASSYSSTGLQPQHF.